The 26 T cell receptor beta chains below all came from one sample that was sequenced in a study of blood T cell repertoires in COVID-19. Using immunoSEQ multiplex PCR, the repertoire was profiled, and TCRdb retains in-frame clones only, with some absent. The sample carries about 87,000 clones, approximately 85% recorded once. The sequencing input was peripheral blood. The receptors come from a woman older than 75 with COVID-19, enrolled during active disease.

The chain joins TRBV12-3 or TRBV12-4 to TRBJ2-3; a weak D match, TRBD2 (6 bases). Trimming left V 3 bases short and J 11 bases short, with 9 bases between. This CDR3 has 11 amino acids. The CDR3 coding sequence is TGTGCCAGCAGTTTGGGACTCCTGCAGTATTTT. Translation: CASSLGLLQYF.

The rearrangement uses TRBV5-1 and TRBJ2-2; 8 nucleotides line up with TRBD1. The ends lost 6 bases at V and 2 bases at J; junction bases unmatched: 9. This CDR3 is 16 amino acids long. From germline, CDR1 is SGHRS and CDR2 YFSETQ. The CDR3 sequence is CASNLQGGLNTGELFF. The DNA of the CDR3 is TGCGCCAGCAACTTACAGGGGGGCCTTAACACCGGGGAGCTGTTTTTT.

The J gene is TRBJ2-1, the V gene TRBV5-1; the match to TRBD2 covers 14 bases. This CDR3 is built from 16 residues. With V trimmed by 4 bases and J by 6 bases, 6 bases remained unmatched. Germline CDR1 is SGHRS and CDR2 is YFSETQ. CDR3 in DNA: TGCGCCAGCAGCGGGGGACTAGCGGGAGAGGGCAATGAGCAGTTCTTC. This gives the protein CASSGGLAGEGNEQFF.

This clone came up a few times. This chain connects TRBV7-9 to TRBJ1-4; 7 nucleotides line up with TRBD1. The CDR3 spans 15 residues. J lost 5 bases, V lost 3 bases, and 6 bases had no gene match. Germline CDR1 and CDR2: SEHNR and FQNEAQ (reference sequence). The CDR3 protein is CASSLGDRKNEKLFF. CDR3 nucleotide sequence: TGTGCCAGCAGCTTGGGGGACAGAAAGAATGAAAAACTGTTTTTT.

The genes are TRBV7-6 and TRBJ2-3, with 8 bases that match TRBD2. Germline V gene data show CDR1 as SGHVS and CDR2 as FNYEAQ. V lost 4 bases to trimming and J lost 1 base; unmatched junction nucleotides: 7. The CDR3 is 16 amino acids. The CDR3 reads CASSSRLTSGTDTQYF. The CDR3 DNA sequence: TGTGCCAGCAGCTCCAGATTGACTAGCGGCACAGATACGCAGTATTTT.

The chain recombines TRBV6-6 with TRBJ2-5; 8 bases line up with TRBD1. The CDR3 sequence is 16 residues long. V dropped 2 bases and J dropped 4; count of bases not matched to a gene: 9. Germline-derived CDR1 and CDR2 are MNHNY and SVGAGI (reference sequence). CDR3 bases: TGTGCCAGCAGTTACCAACTGACAGGGGCGGGAGAGACCCAGTACTTC. It translates to CASSYQLTGAGETQYF.

CDR3 protein: CASSPLSGRRDEQFF. The CDR3 region has the DNA TGTGCCAGCTCACCACTGAGCGGGAGACGTGATGAGCAGTTCTTC. The chain recombines TRBV18 with TRBJ2-1; 8 bases are a match to TRBD2. This CDR3 region has 15 residues. V shed 1 base, J shed 8 bases, and the junction held 7 bases outside the gene matches. CDR1 and CDR2 from the germline V gene are KGHSH and LQKENI.

The chain combines TRBV5-1 with TRBJ2-5; 12 bases fit TRBD2. Per germline, CDR1 SGHRS and CDR2 YFSETQ. Unmatched junction bases numbered 7, after V lost 4 bases and J lost 3 bases. The CDR3 has 16 residues. The CDR3 region is CASSRSLAGGKETQYF. The DNA of the CDR3 is TGCGCCAGCAGCCGATCTCTAGCGGGAGGGAAAGAGACCCAGTACTTC.

In this sample, this clone turned up once. The rearrangement joins TRBV7-3 to TRBJ2-3; TRBD2 agrees at 8 bases. Per the germline V gene, CDR1 is SGHTA and CDR2 is FQGTGA. The CDR3 sequence is 14 residues long. With 5 bases clipped from V and 0 bases from J, the junction kept 1 base outside the gene matches. CDR3 sequence: CASSAGGSTDTQYF. The CDR3 coding sequence is TGTGCCAGCAGCGCGGGGGGTAGCACAGATACGCAGTATTTT.

J is TRBJ2-3 and V is TRBV5-6; D is ambiguous. Deletions cut 0 bases from V and 4 bases from J, with 6 bases between. Per the germline V gene, CDR1 is SGHDT and CDR2 is YYEEEE. The CDR3 sequence is 13 residues long. Here the CDR3 DNA reads TGTGCCAGCAGCTTGGCCGGGTCAGATACGCAGTATTTT. Its translation: CASSLAGSDTQYF.

The rearrangement uses TRBV6-2 or TRBV6-3 and TRBJ2-3; perhaps TRBD1 as D (5 bases). CDR3 length: 12 amino acids. Germline lookup yields CDR1 MNHEY and CDR2 SVGEGT. Trimming stripped 4 bases from V and 9 bases from J, with 11 bases between. The CDR3 is CASSSGKYTQYF. DNA of the CDR3: TGTGCCAGCAGTTCAGGGAAGTACACGCAGTATTTT.

This chain connects TRBV20-1 to TRBJ2-7; D not certain. Germline V gene data show CDR1 as DFQATT and CDR2 as SNEGSKA (reference sequence). V was cut by 2 bases and J by 3 bases, with 5 bases left in between. There are 11 residues in the CDR3. The CDR3 DNA sequence: TGCAGTGCTAGACTACTCTACGAGCAGTACTTC. Protein: CSARLLYEQYF.

This clone was detected once. The chain combines TRBV18 with TRBJ2-7; the D gene is possibly TRBD1 (6 bases). Germline CDR1 KGHSH, CDR2 LQKENI. The CDR3 extends over 14 amino acids. Trimming shortened V by 5 bases and J by 3 bases, and 14 bases separated the two germline ends. The CDR3 nucleotides read TGTGCCAGCTCATCATTGACAGGTTACTACGAGCAGTACTTC. Its protein is CASSSLTGYYEQYF. Filled out from reference TRBV18 and TRBJ2-7, the complete variable domain reads NAGVMQNPRHLVRRRGQEARLRCSPMKGHSHVYWYRQLPEEGLKFMVYLQKENIIDESGMPKERFSAEFPKEGPSILRIQQVVRGDSAAYFCASSSLTGYYEQYFGPGTRLTVT.

The gene calls are TRBV5-6 and TRBJ2-2; a possible D gene is TRBD2 (7 bases). V was cut by 4 bases and J by 6 bases, with 19 bases left in between. Germline lookup yields CDR1 SGHDT and CDR2 YYEEEE. This CDR3 has 16 amino acids. For the CDR3, the DNA is TGTGCCAGCAGCCCGGACTCGGGGGGCCATCCCGGGGAGCTGTTTTTT. This encodes CASSPDSGGHPGELFF.

This chain links TRBV3-1 (or the pseudogene TRBV3-2) with TRBJ2-2; 10 bases agree with TRBD1. Germline trimming cut 7 bases from V and 5 bases from J; bases unmatched to any gene: 4. There are 14 residues in the CDR3. CDR1 and CDR2 from the germline V gene are LGHDT and YNNKEL (reference sequence). CDR3 region: CASNGQGGTGELFF. The CDR3 DNA reads TGTGCCAGCAACGGACAGGGGGGGACCGGGGAGCTGTTTTTT.

This chain joins TRBV6-5 and TRBJ1-2, with a weak D call TRBD1 (6 bases). The CDR3 is made up of 13 amino acids. Germline CDR1 reads MNHEY; CDR2 reads SVGAGI. V lost 7 bases and J lost 7, with 16 bases in between. This chain's CDR3 is CASTATGGVGYTF. The CDR3 nucleotides are TGTGCCAGCACCGCGACAGGTGGGGTTGGCTACACCTTC.

The chain joins TRBV6-5 to TRBJ2-4; the match to TRBD1 covers 8 bases. Germline CDR1 reads MNHEY; CDR2 reads SVGAGI. Trimming at V came to 8 bases and at J to 6 bases, leaving 9 bases not matched to a gene. This CDR3 spans 14 amino acids. The CDR3 coding sequence is TGTGCCAGCGGCGGGGCAGGGGGCCTAAACATTCAGTACTTC. Its translation is CASGGAGGLNIQYF.

This chain connects TRBV15 to TRBJ1-3, with 8 bases matching TRBD1. With V trimmed by 2 bases and J by 2 bases, 5 bases remained unmatched. The CDR3 runs to 16 residues. Germline CDR1 is LNHNV and CDR2 is YYDKDF (reference sequence). The CDR3 here is CATSRNTGGTGNTIYF. CDR3 nucleotides: TGTGCCACCAGCAGAAACACAGGGGGAACTGGAAACACCATATATTTT.

V gene TRBV5-1 combines with J gene TRBJ1-5, with 11 bases lining up with TRBD1. Germline V gives CDR1 SGHRS, CDR2 YFSETQ. J lost 7 bases, V lost 2 bases, and 8 bases had no gene match. The CDR3 sequence is 16 residues long. CDR3 nucleotides: TGCGCCAGCAGCTTAGGGACAGGGGGTTCAGCACAGCCCCAGCATTTT. The encoded protein is CASSLGTGGSAQPQHF.

The rearrangement joins TRBV18 to TRBJ1-5; D might be TRBD1 (5 bases). Germline V gene lookup returns CDR1 KGHSH and CDR2 LQKENI. V dropped 3 bases and J dropped 3 bases, with 9 bases sitting between them. This CDR3 is built from 14 residues. CDR3 region: CASSPQGHNQPQHF. CDR3 nucleotides: TGTGCCAGCTCACCTCAGGGTCACAATCAGCCCCAGCATTTT. The variable domain in full, completed from reference TRBV18 and TRBJ1-5, reads NAGVMQNPRHLVRRRGQEARLRCSPMKGHSHVYWYRQLPEEGLKFMVYLQKENIIDESGMPKERFSAEFPKEGPSILRIQQVVRGDSAAYFCASSPQGHNQPQHFGDGTRLSIL.

The V call is TRBV28, the J call TRBJ1-6; 8 nucleotides match TRBD1. The trim removed 5 bases at V and 9 bases at J, leaving 9 bases unmatched. This CDR3 spans 15 amino acids. Germline CDR1 reads MDHEN; CDR2 reads SYDVKM. The CDR3 DNA reads as TGTGCCAGCAGTCCCTCGGACAGGGAAATTTCACCCCTCCACTTT. Translating it yields CASSPSDREISPLHF.

The chain is built from TRBV10-3 and TRBJ1-1; D is unresolved. V was pared by 3 bases and J by 5 bases, with 7 bases between. Germline CDR1 ENHRY, CDR2 SYGVKD. The CDR3 spans 12 residues. The DNA of the CDR3 is TGTGCCATCAGTGACGGAGGAACTGAAGCTTTCTTT. Its protein product is CAISDGGTEAFF.

As for this clone: The junction shows a germline mismatch at one end, possibly a read error. The chain carries TRBV18 and TRBJ1-3; TRBD1 matches 9 bases. Germline V CDR1 and CDR2: KGHSH, LQKENI. CDR3 length: 17 residues. The CDR3 DNA reads TGTGCCAGCTCACCACTGGGACAGGGCAATTCTGGAACCACCATATATTTT. This codes for CASSPLGQGNSGTTIYF.

This clone has only a few counts. The chain has TRBV12-3 or TRBV12-4 and TRBJ2-2; D possibly corresponds to TRBD1 (6 bases). The length of the CDR3 is 13 residues. V shed 4 bases and J shed 7 bases, with 10 bases lying between them. In DNA, the CDR3 is TGTGCCAGCAGTTACAGGGTAGGCGGGGAGCTGTTTTTT. This gives the protein CASSYRVGGELFF.

The rearrangement joins TRBV6-2 or TRBV6-3 to TRBJ1-1, with D hard to call. V was cut by 3 bases and J by 5 bases, with 10 bases left in between. The CDR3 is made up of 13 amino acids. Germline CDR1 and CDR2: MNHEY and SVGEGT. As DNA, the CDR3 is TGTGCCAGCAGTTATACCGGAGGGACTGAAGCTTTCTTT. Encoded protein: CASSYTGGTEAFF.

J is TRBJ2-1 and V is TRBV30; 10 nucleotides align to TRBD2. Germline trimming cut 7 bases from V and 10 bases from J; bases unmatched to any gene: 13. Germline V gene data show CDR1 as GTSNPN and CDR2 as SVGIG (reference sequence). The CDR3 has 14 amino acids. CDR3 DNA: TGTGCCTTGAAAAGCGGGGGGGCTGTGAGGGAGCAGTTCTTC. Translating gives CALKSGGAVREQFF.